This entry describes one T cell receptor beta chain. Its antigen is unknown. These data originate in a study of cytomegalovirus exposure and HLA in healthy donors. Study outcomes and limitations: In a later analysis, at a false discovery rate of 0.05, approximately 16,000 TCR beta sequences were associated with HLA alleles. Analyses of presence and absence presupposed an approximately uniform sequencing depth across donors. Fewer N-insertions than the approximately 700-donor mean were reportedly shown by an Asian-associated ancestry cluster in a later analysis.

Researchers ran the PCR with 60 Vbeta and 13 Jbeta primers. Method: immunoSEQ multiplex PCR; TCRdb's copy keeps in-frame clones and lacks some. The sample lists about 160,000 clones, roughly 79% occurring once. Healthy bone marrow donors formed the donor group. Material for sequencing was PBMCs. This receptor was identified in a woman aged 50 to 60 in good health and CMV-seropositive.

The CDR3 coding sequence is TGTGCCAGCAGCTTAAGGGGAGGGGGTAGGCAAGAGACCCAGTACTTC. Translating it yields CASSLRGGGRQETQYF. The V gene is TRBV11-2, the J gene TRBJ2-5; D is perhaps TRBD2 (7 bases). The germline CDR1 and CDR2 sequences are SGHAT and FQNNGV. The V gene lost 2 bases and the J gene lost 2 bases, with 15 bases spanning the gap. There are 16 residues in the CDR3.